This passage covers 2 T cell receptor beta chains from one sample sequenced in a study of blood T cell repertoires in COVID-19 (dated by TCRdb to 2019 to 2021). Receptor amplification or capture employed the immunoSEQ multiplex PCR assay. TCRdb's version of the immuneACCESS table is confined to in-frame rearrangements and falls short of the full clone set. An unresolved V gene accounts for under half of the shortfall where checked; the remainder is of unknown origin. The table for this sample lists some 120,000 clones; roughly 86% of them were counted only once. 3.6% of the sample comes from the top ten. Sequencing was performed on peripheral blood. These receptors were obtained from a woman in her sixties with acute or convalescent COVID-19.

This rearrangement joins TRBV12-3 or TRBV12-4 to TRBJ1-2; no firm D call. The length of the CDR3 is 11 residues. Deletions cut 2 bases from V and 13 bases from J, with 11 bases between. The CDR3 protein is CASSLWQSFTF. The CDR3, as DNA: TGTGCCAGCAGTTTATGGCAGTCCTTCACCTTC.

This rearrangement joins TRBV24-1 to TRBJ2-1; 7 bases align to TRBD2. Per germline, CDR1 KGHDR and CDR2 SFDVKD. The CDR3 covers 16 residues. With 1 base clipped from V and 0 bases from J, the junction kept 2 bases outside the gene matches. CDR3 in amino acids: CATSDFGGSSYNEQFF. CDR3 coding DNA: TGTGCCACCAGTGATTTCGGCGGGAGCTCCTACAATGAGCAGTTCTTC.